This T cell receptor beta chain derives from a study of response to subunit inactivated influenza vaccine. General study findings and limits: Every seasonal influenza vaccination brings in few new T cells, the authors suggested.

Looked up from germline, CDR1 is DFQATT and CDR2 is SNEGSKA (reference sequence). Trimming stripped 3 bases from V and 2 bases from J, with 5 bases between. This CDR3 spans 12 amino acids. In the case of this clonotype: The antigen is unknown. Possible read error: a much larger clone is one base away.

MiXCR, applied by TCRdb to the RT-PCR reads, yields one record per CDR3 protein. Of about 700,000 distinct CDR3 sequences listed, approximately 15% are singletons. This receptor was obtained from a man aged 50-60 years who received an inactivated influenza vaccine. The J gene is TRBJ1-5, the V gene TRBV20-1; no definite D call. Sequencing used PBMCs from blood, obtained roughly 12 days after vaccination. The CDR3 is CSASRCNQPQHF. The CDR3, as DNA: TGCAGTGCTAGTAGGTGCAATCAGCCCCAGCATTTT.